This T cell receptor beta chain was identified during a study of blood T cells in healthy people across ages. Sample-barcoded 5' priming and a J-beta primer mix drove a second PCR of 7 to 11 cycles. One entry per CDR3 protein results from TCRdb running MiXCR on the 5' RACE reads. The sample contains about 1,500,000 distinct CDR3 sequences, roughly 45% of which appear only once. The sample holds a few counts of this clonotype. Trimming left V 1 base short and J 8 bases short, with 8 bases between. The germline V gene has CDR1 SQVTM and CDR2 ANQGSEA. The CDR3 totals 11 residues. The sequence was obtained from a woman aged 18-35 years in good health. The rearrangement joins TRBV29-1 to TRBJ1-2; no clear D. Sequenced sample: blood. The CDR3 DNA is TGCAGCGTTGAAGCAGGATGGGGCTACACCTTC. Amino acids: CSVEAGWGYTF.